Detailed here is one T cell receptor (beta chain). What this receptor recognizes is not known. No base quality information exists; no much larger clone differs at one position. The entire isolated RNA was reverse transcribed using the High Capacity cDNA Reverse Transcription Kit, and thus expressed TCRB transcripts were sequenced. Deep immunoSEQ sequencing was performed on naive, central memory and regulatory T cell samples, with an average of around 3.5 million total reads per sample. Sorted cells were lysed in RLT buffer and RNA was extracted with DNase-treated RNeasy Micro or Mini kits, depending on cell number. To prevent cross-contamination, each cell subset was processed individually, whereas patient and healthy donor samples were processed jointly. The immunoSEQ multiplex PCR was used to amplify TCRB sequences from cDNA, yielding 87-bp fragments that span the CDR3 region. Sequencing of the amplicons was performed on the Illumina HiSeq platform. The original methods were these. PCR bias was corrected computationally using synthetic template baselines, and reads within Hamming distance 2 were collapsed, with unmergeable singletons discarded. Reads were aligned against IMGT to assign V, D and J genes, CDR3 length and insertions or deletions at six rearrangement sites. Within each subset, clonotype counts were normalized to sorted cell number, and only after that were true diversity and Gini coefficients computed with the tcR R package. The overlap coefficient, calculated on TCRB nucleotide sequences, was used to measure repertoire sharing. TCRdb obtained this table from immuneACCESS and retained in-frame rearrangements with V and J assigned. These tables miss some clones; where compared with another copy, unresolved V genes account for less than half of the shortfall, and the remainder is unexplained. V and J calls and clone size are copied from that table; D and trimming were computed from the DNA. The sample table records around 340,000 clones; 7% to 9% of these occur just once. Of the sample, less than 0.45% is held by the ten largest clones.

From each donor, a single peripheral blood sample of about 100 mL on average was drawn into heparinised tubes. Using a panel that included CD45RO, CCR7, CD25, CD127, CD95 and CD27, naive, central memory, regulatory and stem cell-like memory CD4+ T cells were sorted on a BD FACSAria II. A purity above 95% was achieved for all sorted populations. PBMCs were separated immediately by Lymphoprep density gradient centrifugation and were stained directly, without being cultured. Samples were stained and sorted in pairs, with one healthy donor and one patient per experiment, so that batch effects were minimized. V trim: 4 bases; J trim: 7 bases; unmatched bases: 13. According to the germline V gene, CDR1 reads SGHRS and CDR2 reads YFSETQ. The CDR3 goes from the cysteine to the phenylalanine over 15 residues. The sequence is cut down to CDR3 DNA, 45 bases in frame from base 1. This sample was included in a study of beta chain features in type 1 diabetes (dated by TCRdb to the late 2010s). The study in broad terms: Patients and healthy donors did not differ in mean age, gender distribution, total cell number or subset yield. The study compared the TCRB repertoires of sorted circulating CD4+ T cell subsets in recently diagnosed type 1 diabetes patients with those in matched healthy donors. Regulatory and stem cell-like memory subsets were obtained from only 8 patients and about eight healthy donors, while naive and central memory subsets were obtained from all 28 donors. A total of some 100,000,000 sorted cells were examined across all samples, and the number of cells per subset was strongly correlated with RNA yield.

The paper's findings and limits, for the study overall: Naive, central memory and regulatory TCRB repertoires appeared to be more alike among patients than among healthy donors. Patients with type 1 diabetes made fewer insertions and deleted more nucleotides at VDJ recombination sites, implying thymic rearrangement abnormalities. HLA sub-analyses involved small numbers of individuals, so any influence of HLA type on TCRB rearrangement remained unresolved. Sequencing cDNA rather than genomic DNA could over-represent highly expressing activated cells, although activation and CD3 levels did not differ between groups. Shorter templates might have been favored by PCR, but patient and control samples were amplified and corrected together, so both groups would have been affected equally by any skew. Type 1 diabetes patients showed a moderate but significant shortening of TCRB CDR3 length in all four CD4+ subsets.

The sample was central memory CD4+ T cells from blood. The rearrangement joined TRBV5-1 to TRBJ2-5, and 7 junctional nucleotides match TRBD1. The receptor was isolated from a woman between 18 and 29 years old in good health. CDR3 sequence: CASSPLGDSRGTQYF. The DNA sequence reads TGCGCCAGCAGCCCTCTTGGGGACAGTCGGGGGACCCAGTACTTC.